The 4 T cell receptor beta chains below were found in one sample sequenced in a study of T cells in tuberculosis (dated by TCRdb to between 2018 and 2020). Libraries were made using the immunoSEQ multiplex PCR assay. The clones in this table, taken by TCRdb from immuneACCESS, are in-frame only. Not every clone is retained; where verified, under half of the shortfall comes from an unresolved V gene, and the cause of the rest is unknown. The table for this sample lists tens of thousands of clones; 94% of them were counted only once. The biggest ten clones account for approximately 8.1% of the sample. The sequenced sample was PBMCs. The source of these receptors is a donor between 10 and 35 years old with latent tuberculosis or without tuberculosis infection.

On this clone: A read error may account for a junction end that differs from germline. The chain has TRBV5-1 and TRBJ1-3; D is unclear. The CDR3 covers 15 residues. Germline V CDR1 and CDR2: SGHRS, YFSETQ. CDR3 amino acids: CASSPQFGAGNTIYF. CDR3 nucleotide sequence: TGCGCCAGCAGCCCTCAGTTCGGAGCTGGGAACACCATATATTTT. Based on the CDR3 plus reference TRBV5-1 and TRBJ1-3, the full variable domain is KAGVTQTPRYLIKTRGQQVTLSCSPISGHRSVSWYQQTPGQGLQFLFEYFSETQRNKGNFPGRFSGRQFSNSRSEMNVSTLELGDSALYLCASSPQFGAGNTIYFGEGSWLTVV.

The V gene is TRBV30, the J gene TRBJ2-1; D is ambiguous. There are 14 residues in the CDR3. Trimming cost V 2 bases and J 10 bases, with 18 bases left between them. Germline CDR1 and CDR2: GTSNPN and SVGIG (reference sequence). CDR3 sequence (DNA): TGTGCCTGGAGTCCGGCCGAGGTTTACTACGAGCAGTTCTTC. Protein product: CAWSPAEVYYEQFF. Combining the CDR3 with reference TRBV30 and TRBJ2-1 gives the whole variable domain SQTIHQWPATLVQPVGSPLSLECTVEGTSNPNLYWYRQAAGRGLQLLFYSVGIGQISSEVPQNLSASRPQDRQFILSSKKLLLSDSGFYLCAWSPAEVYYEQFFGPGTRLTVL.

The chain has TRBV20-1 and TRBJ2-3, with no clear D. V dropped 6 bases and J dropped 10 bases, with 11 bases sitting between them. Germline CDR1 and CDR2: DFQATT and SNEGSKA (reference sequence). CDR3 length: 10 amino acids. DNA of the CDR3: TGCAGTGCCGCGGAATCCCCGCAGTATTTT. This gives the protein CSAAESPQYF.

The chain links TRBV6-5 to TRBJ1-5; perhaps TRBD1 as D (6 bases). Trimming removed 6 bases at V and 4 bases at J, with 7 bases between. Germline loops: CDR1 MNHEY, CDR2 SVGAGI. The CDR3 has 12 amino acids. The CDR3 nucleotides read TGTGCCAGCAGAGGGGGAAATCAGCCCCAGCATTTT. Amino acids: CASRGGNQPQHF.